Shown below are 25 T cell receptor beta chains from a single sample sequenced in a study of glioma-infiltrating T cells after dendritic cell vaccination. Time point specified: after dendritic cell vaccination, including at tumor progression/relapse. Data came from immunoSEQ multiplex PCR; TCRdb stores just in-frame clones and leaves some out. The sample has 99,000 or so clones, approximately 80% seen once. The sequencing here drew on blood, taken after dendritic cell vaccination. Every receptor here comes from a human donor with glioblastoma.

The CDR3 loop reads CASSPGLGGAQYF. CDR3 DNA: TGTGCCAGCTCACCGGGACTAGGAGGGGCGCAGTATTTT. The rearrangement uses TRBV18 and TRBJ2-3, with 8 nucleotides matching TRBD2. Trimming cost V 3 bases and J 10 bases; bases outside gene matches: 6. This CDR3 is built from 13 residues. Germline V CDR1 and CDR2: KGHSH, LQKENI.

V is TRBV6-6 and J is TRBJ1-1, with TRBD1 as a possible D gene (6 bases). This CDR3 is built from 14 residues. CDR1 is MNHNY, CDR2 SVGAGI, per germline (reference sequence). The ends were cut back, 5 bases at V and 2 bases at J, with 12 bases in the middle. CDR3 protein: CASSNRQANTEAFF. CDR3 DNA: TGTGCCAGCAGTAACCGACAGGCTAACACTGAAGCTTTCTTT.

This clone turned up a few times. This chain connects TRBV5-8 to TRBJ2-7; D ambiguous. The CDR3 spans 13 residues. Germline V CDR1 and CDR2: SGHTS, YDEGEE. Trimming removed 1 base at V and 4 bases at J, with 9 bases between. The CDR3 protein is CASSLYQNYEQYF. CDR3 sequence (DNA): TGTGCCAGCAGCTTGTACCAGAATTACGAGCAGTACTTC.

The chain carries TRBV27 and TRBJ1-1, with 7 bases matching TRBD1. Germline trimming cut 3 bases from V and 5 bases from J; bases unmatched to any gene: 6. In germline, CDR1 is MNHEY, CDR2 SMNVEV (reference sequence). The CDR3 length is 14 residues. For the CDR3, the DNA is TGTGCCAGCAGTTTTACAGGGGTTTGGACTGAAGCTTTCTTT. Its translation: CASSFTGVWTEAFF.

The chain uses TRBV18 and TRBJ2-7; 8 bases agree with TRBD2. The junction had 6 bases not matched to a gene; V was cut back by 3 bases and J by 2 bases. Germline V gene lookup returns CDR1 KGHSH and CDR2 LQKENI. The CDR3 covers 15 residues. The CDR3 nucleotides are TGTGCCAGCTCACCGCAAGCGGGGGACCCCTACGAGCAGTACTTC. Residues: CASSPQAGDPYEQYF.

This rearrangement joins TRBV2 to TRBJ1-2; 9 nucleotides line up with TRBD1. The CDR3 is made up of 13 amino acids. CDR1 is SNHLY and CDR2 is FYNNEI in the germline V gene. The trim removed 5 bases at V and 5 bases at J, leaving 3 bases unmatched. CDR3 DNA: TGTGCCAGCAGTACCGGGACAGGGTATGGCTACACCTTC. Translating gives CASSTGTGYGYTF. The complete variable domain, with remaining parts taken from reference TRBV2 and TRBJ1-2, reads EPEVTQTPSHQVTQMGQEVILRCVPISNHLYFYWYRQILGQKVEFLVSFYNNEISEKSEIFDDQFSVERPDGSNFTLKIRSTKLEDSAMYFCASSTGTGYGYTFGSGTRLTVV.

The chain employs TRBV5-1 and TRBJ2-3; 13 nucleotides agree with TRBD2. With 4 bases clipped from V and 6 bases from J, the junction kept 11 bases outside the gene matches. Germline V gene lookup returns CDR1 SGHRS and CDR2 YFSETQ. The CDR3 contains 17 residues. As DNA, the CDR3 is TGCGCCAGCAGCCCGATCAAACTAGCGGGGGGGCCGGATACGCAGTATTTT. This translates into CASSPIKLAGGPDTQYF.

The V call is TRBV5-1, the J call TRBJ1-1; TRBD1 agrees at 8 bases. The junction had 2 bases not matched to a gene; V was cut back by 3 bases and J by 1 base. The CDR3 sequence is 14 residues long. Germline V gene sequence: CDR1 SGHRS, CDR2 YFSETQ. As DNA, the CDR3 is TGCGCCAGCAGCTGGACAGGGTCGAACACTGAAGCTTTCTTT. Its protein is CASSWTGSNTEAFF.

This sequence joins TRBV19 and TRBJ2-7, with 9 bases fitting TRBD2. V lost 8 bases to trimming and J lost 2 bases; unmatched junction nucleotides: 7. CDR1 LNHDA and CDR2 SQIVND come from the germline V gene (reference sequence). The CDR3 contains 14 residues. CDR3 DNA: TGTGCCAGTTCTTATAGCGGGAGAACCTACGAGCAGTACTTC. This gives the protein CASSYSGRTYEQYF.

The V and J genes are TRBV28 and TRBJ1-1; the D is unclear. CDR3 length: 12 amino acids. The V gene's germline CDR1 is MDHEN and CDR2 SYDVKM. Trimming cost V 3 bases and J 10 bases, with 12 bases left between them. CDR3 region: CASSFPGSGAFF. In DNA form, the CDR3 reads TGTGCCAGCAGTTTCCCTGGTAGCGGAGCTTTCTTT.

The V gene is TRBV12-5, the J gene TRBJ1-6; a weak D match, TRBD1 (6 bases). V dropped 3 bases and J dropped 9 bases, with 15 bases sitting between them. The germline V gene has CDR1 LGHNT and CDR2 FRNRAP. CDR3 length equals 15 residues. The CDR3 coding sequence is TGTGCTAGTGGTTTAGAGGACAGCCGTTTTTCACCCCTCCACTTT. Translated, it gives CASGLEDSRFSPLHF.

The chain uses TRBV6-1 and TRBJ2-7; D ambiguous. Germline CDR1 and CDR2: MNHNS and SASEGT. The CDR3 contains 12 residues. The V end was cut by 4 bases, the J end by 3 bases, with 7 bases between. Written as DNA, the CDR3 is TGTGCCAGCAGTGCTATTAACTACGAGCAGTACTTC. Translated: CASSAINYEQYF.

This clone was seen only a few times. The chain combines TRBV7-3 with TRBJ2-2; TRBD2 matches at 9 bases. The germline gives CDR1 SGHTA, CDR2 FQGTGA. V lost 1 base to trimming and J lost 6 bases; unmatched junction nucleotides: 9. The CDR3 spans 17 residues. The CDR3 coding sequence is TGTGCCAGCAGCTTAATGGGTAGCGGGAGTTCTGCCGGGGAGCTGTTTTTT. Its protein product is CASSLMGSGSSAGELFF.

The rearrangement uses TRBV6-1 and TRBJ2-3; the match to TRBD2 covers 11 bases. The CDR3 is 16 amino acids. CDR1 is MNHNS, CDR2 SASEGT, per germline. The V segment lost 4 bases and the J segment 4 bases; nucleotides outside the gene matches: 7. CDR3 nucleotide sequence: TGTGCCAGCAGTGGATTAGCGGGGGGGTTTGCAGATACGCAGTATTTT. Its protein product is CASSGLAGGFADTQYF.

The rearrangement uses TRBV5-6 and TRBJ2-1, with TRBD1 identical over 11 bases. This CDR3 is 15 amino acids long. After removal of 4 bases from V and 9 bases from J, the junction contained 9 bases not matched to a gene. Germline values: CDR1 SGHDT, CDR2 YYEEEE. DNA for the CDR3: TGTGCCAGCAGCCGACTGGGACAGGGGGAAAGTGAGCAGTTCTTC. As protein: CASSRLGQGESEQFF.

The V and J genes are TRBV2 and TRBJ2-5, with 7 bases identical to TRBD2. V dropped 2 bases and J dropped 4; count of bases not matched to a gene: 7. Germline CDR1 and CDR2: SNHLY and FYNNEI. The CDR3 sequence is 15 residues long. The CDR3 coding sequence is TGTGCCAGCAGTGAACTAGCGGAGTCTCGAGAGACCCAGTACTTC. It specifies CASSELAESRETQYF.

The V gene is TRBV9, the J gene TRBJ1-1; D call uncertain. The CDR3 loop spans 13 amino acids. Per the germline V gene, CDR1 is SGDLS and CDR2 is YYNGEE. Trimming took 2 bases from V and 8 from J, leaving 13 bases between them. The CDR3 is CASSVDGRREAFF. The CDR3 nucleotides are TGTGCCAGCAGCGTGGATGGGCGCCGCGAAGCTTTCTTT.

The chain is built from TRBV19 and TRBJ1-4; D perhaps matches TRBD1 (6 bases). CDR1 is LNHDA and CDR2 is SQIVND in the germline V gene (reference sequence). V gave up 5 bases and J gave up 0 bases, with 10 bases separating them. The CDR3 totals 15 residues. The chain's CDR3 is CASSGWTATNEKLFF. CDR3 bases: TGTGCCAGTAGTGGATGGACAGCAACTAATGAAAAACTGTTTTTT.

The V and J genes are TRBV10-2 and TRBJ1-4, with D perhaps TRBD1 (5 bases). Germline CDR1 reads WSHSY; CDR2 reads SAAADI. Trimming cost V 3 bases and J 3 bases, with 14 bases left between them. The CDR3 spans 16 residues. The DNA of the CDR3 is TGCGCCAGCAGTGATAAGGAGGGACTAGCTAATGAAAAACTGTTTTTT. Its protein is CASSDKEGLANEKLFF.

The chain combines TRBV27 with TRBJ2-3; TRBD2 matches 10 bases. Germline CDR1 MNHEY, CDR2 SMNVEV (reference sequence). The CDR3 extends over 16 amino acids. J was trimmed by 0 bases and V by 6 bases; bases with no gene match: 6. CDR3 DNA: TGTGCCAGCAGCCGACGGACTAGCGGTAGCACAGATACGCAGTATTTT. Protein product: CASSRRTSGSTDTQYF.

The genes are TRBV14 and TRBJ1-2; D gene unclear. The CDR3 runs to 15 residues. Trimming stripped 2 bases from V and 0 bases from J, with 10 bases between. CDR1 SGHDN and CDR2 FVKESK come from the germline V gene. The CDR3 bases are TGTGCCAGCAGCCAATTCGGTAAAGCTAACTATGGCTACACCTTC. It translates to CASSQFGKANYGYTF.

The genes are TRBV30 and TRBJ1-1; the D is unclear. Trimming removed 5 bases at V and 0 bases at J, with 13 bases between. The V gene's germline CDR1 is GTSNPN and CDR2 SVGIG (reference sequence). The CDR3 is 14 residues long. This CDR3 reads CAWAPSLMNTEAFF. The CDR3 DNA is TGTGCCTGGGCCCCTAGTCTAATGAACACTGAAGCTTTCTTT.

This clone showed up just once. The chain links TRBV5-1 to TRBJ1-1; D is ambiguous. CDR3 length equals 14 residues. Looked up from germline, CDR1 is SGHRS and CDR2 is YFSETQ. Trimming removed 0 bases from V and 1 base from J, with 7 bases in between. CDR3 protein: CASSLVNWNTEAFF. The CDR3 DNA is TGCGCCAGCAGCTTGGTGAACTGGAACACTGAAGCTTTCTTT.

The J gene is TRBJ1-2, the V gene TRBV4-2; D may be TRBD1 (6 bases). V dropped 2 bases and J dropped 4 bases, with 14 bases sitting between them. CDR3 size: 15 residues. The germline gives CDR1 LGHNA, CDR2 YNFKEQ. This CDR3 reads CASSQSSQGCYGYTF. The CDR3 DNA is TGTGCCAGCAGCCAATCGAGTCAGGGGTGCTATGGCTACACCTTC.

V gene TRBV4-1 combines with J gene TRBJ2-1; D gene unclear. Looked up from germline, CDR1 is MGHRA and CDR2 is YSYEKL. This CDR3 is built from 13 residues. V lost 2 bases and J lost 6, with 8 bases in between. CDR3 residues: CASSQSNSNEQFF. For the CDR3, the DNA is TGCGCCAGCAGCCAATCCAACTCCAATGAGCAGTTCTTC.